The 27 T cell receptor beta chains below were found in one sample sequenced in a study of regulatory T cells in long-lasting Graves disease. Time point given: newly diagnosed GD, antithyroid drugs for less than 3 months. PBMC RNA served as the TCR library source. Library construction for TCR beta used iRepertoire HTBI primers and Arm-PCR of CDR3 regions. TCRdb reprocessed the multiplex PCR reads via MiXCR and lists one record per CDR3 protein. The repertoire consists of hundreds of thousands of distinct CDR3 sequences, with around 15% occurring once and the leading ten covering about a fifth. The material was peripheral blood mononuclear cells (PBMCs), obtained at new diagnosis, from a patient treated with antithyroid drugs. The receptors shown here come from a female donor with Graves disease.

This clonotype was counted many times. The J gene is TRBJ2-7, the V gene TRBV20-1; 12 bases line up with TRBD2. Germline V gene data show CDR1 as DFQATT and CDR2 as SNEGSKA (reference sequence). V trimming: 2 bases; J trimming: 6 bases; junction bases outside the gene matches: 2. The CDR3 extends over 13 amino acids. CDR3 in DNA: TGCAGTGCTAGACTAGCGGGAGGGCTCGAGCAGTACTTC. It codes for CSARLAGGLEQYF.

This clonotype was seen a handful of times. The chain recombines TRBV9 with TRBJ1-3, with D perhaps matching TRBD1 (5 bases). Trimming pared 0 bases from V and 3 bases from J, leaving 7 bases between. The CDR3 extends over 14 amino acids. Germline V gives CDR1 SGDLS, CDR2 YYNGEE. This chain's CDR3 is CASSVDGGGNTIYF. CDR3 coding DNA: TGTGCCAGCAGCGTAGATGGGGGTGGAAACACCATATATTTT.

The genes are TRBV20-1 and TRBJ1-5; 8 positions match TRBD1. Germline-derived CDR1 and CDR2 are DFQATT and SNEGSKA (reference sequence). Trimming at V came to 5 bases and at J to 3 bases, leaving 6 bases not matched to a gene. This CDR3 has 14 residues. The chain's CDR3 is CSAPTGADNQPQHF. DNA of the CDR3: TGCAGTGCTCCGACAGGGGCTGACAATCAGCCCCAGCATTTT.

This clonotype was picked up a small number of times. The CDR3 loop is CASSGYREKDTQYF. The CDR3, as DNA: TGTGCCAGCAGTGGGTACAGGGAGAAAGATACGCAGTATTTT. The rearrangement joins TRBV2 to TRBJ2-3, with a tentative D call TRBD1 (6 bases). Germline CDR1 reads SNHLY; CDR2 reads FYNNEI. This CDR3 region has 14 residues. Trimming removed 4 bases from V and 5 bases from J, with 13 bases in between.

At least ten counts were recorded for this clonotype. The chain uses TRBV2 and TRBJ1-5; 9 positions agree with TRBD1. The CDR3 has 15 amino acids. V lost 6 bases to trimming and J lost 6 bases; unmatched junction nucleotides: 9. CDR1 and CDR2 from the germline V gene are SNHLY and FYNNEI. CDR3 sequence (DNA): TGTGCCAGCAGAGAACAGGGGGCGGGGGCTCAGCCCCAGCATTTT. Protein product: CASREQGAGAQPQHF.

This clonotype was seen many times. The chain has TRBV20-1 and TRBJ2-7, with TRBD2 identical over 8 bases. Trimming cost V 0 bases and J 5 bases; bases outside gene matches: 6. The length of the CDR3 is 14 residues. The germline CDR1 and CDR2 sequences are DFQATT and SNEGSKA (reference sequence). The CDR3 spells CSARDGLAPHEQYF. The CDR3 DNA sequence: TGCAGTGCTAGAGACGGACTAGCTCCCCACGAGCAGTACTTC.

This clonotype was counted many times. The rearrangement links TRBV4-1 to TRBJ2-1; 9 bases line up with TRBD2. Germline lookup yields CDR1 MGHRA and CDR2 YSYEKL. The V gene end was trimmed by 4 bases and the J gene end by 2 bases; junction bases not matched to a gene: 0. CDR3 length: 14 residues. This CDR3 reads CASSLAGAYNEQFF. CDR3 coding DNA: TGCGCCAGCAGCCTAGCGGGAGCCTACAATGAGCAGTTCTTC.

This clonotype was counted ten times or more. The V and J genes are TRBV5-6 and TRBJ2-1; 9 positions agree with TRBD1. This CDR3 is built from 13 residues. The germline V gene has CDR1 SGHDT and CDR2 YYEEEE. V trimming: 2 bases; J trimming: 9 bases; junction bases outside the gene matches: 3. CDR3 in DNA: TGTGCCAGCAGCTTTGGGACAGGGTTTGAGCAGTTCTTC. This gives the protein CASSFGTGFEQFF.

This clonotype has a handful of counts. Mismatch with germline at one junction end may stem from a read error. The CDR3 nucleotides read TGTGCCAGCAGTCCCGATCTCTACAGTGAGCAGTTCTTC. It translates to CASSPDLYSEQFF. The chain links TRBV6-2 or TRBV6-3 to TRBJ2-1; D unresolved. This CDR3 spans 13 amino acids. Germline CDR1 is MNHEY and CDR2 is SVGEGT.

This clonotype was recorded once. The CDR3 nucleotides read TGCAGCGTTGAAGAAAATAGCAATCAGCCCCAGCATTTT. Its translation: CSVEENSNQPQHF. The chain links TRBV29-1 to TRBJ1-5, with D unclear. The germline gives CDR1 SQVTM, CDR2 ANQGSEA. Trimming removed 0 bases from V and 0 bases from J, with 3 bases in between. The CDR3 extends over 13 amino acids.

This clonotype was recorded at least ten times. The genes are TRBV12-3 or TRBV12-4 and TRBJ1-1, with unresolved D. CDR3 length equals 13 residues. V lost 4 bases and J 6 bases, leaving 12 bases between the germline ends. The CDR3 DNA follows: TGTGCCAGCAGTTCTCTGGGGTCCGCTGAAGCTTTCTTT. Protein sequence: CASSSLGSAEAFF.

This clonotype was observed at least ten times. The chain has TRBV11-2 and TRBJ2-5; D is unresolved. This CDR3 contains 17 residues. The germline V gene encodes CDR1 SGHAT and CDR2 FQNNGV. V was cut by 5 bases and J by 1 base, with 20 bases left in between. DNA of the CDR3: TGTGCCAGCAGCCCCAACCATAGGGAAGCCCTCCAAGAGACCCAGTACTTC. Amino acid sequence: CASSPNHREALQETQYF.

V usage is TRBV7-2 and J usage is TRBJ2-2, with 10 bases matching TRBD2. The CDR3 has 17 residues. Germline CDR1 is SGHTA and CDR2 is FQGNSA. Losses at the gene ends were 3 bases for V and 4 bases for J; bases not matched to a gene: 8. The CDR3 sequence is CASSFQAGGRPTGELFF. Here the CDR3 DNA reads TGTGCCAGCAGCTTCCAAGCGGGAGGGCGTCCCACCGGGGAGCTGTTTTTT.

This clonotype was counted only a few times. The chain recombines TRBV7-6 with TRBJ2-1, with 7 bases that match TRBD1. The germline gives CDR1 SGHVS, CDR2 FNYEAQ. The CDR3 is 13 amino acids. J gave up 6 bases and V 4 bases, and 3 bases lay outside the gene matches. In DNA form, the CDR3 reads TGTGCCAGCAGCTCGACAGGGAGCAATGAGCAGTTCTTC. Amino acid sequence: CASSSTGSNEQFF.

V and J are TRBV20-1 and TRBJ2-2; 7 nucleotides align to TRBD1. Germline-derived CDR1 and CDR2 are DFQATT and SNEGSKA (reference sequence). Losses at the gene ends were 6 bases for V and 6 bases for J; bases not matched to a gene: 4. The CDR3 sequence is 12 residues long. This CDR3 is CSAYGQAGELFF. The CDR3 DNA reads TGCAGTGCCTACGGACAGGCCGGGGAGCTGTTTTTT.

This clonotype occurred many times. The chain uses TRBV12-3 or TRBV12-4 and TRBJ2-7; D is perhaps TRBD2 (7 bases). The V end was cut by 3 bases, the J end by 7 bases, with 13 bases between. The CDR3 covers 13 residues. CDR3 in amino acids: CASSFRGGLEQYF. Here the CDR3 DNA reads TGTGCCAGCAGTTTTAGGGGGGGCTTGGAGCAGTACTTC.

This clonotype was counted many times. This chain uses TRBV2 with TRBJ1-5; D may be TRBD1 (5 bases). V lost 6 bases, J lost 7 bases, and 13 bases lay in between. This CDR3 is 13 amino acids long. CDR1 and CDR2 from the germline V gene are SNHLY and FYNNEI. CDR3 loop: CASRGEEGQPQHF. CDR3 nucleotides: TGTGCCAGCAGAGGGGAGGAAGGCCAGCCCCAGCATTTT.

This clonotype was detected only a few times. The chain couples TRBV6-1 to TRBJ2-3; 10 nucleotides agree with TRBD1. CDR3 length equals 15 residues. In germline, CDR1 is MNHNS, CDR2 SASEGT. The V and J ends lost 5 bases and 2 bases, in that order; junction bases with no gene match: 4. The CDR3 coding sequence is TGTGCCAGCAGTCCCGGGACAGGGGTCACAGATACGCAGTATTTT. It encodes CASSPGTGVTDTQYF.

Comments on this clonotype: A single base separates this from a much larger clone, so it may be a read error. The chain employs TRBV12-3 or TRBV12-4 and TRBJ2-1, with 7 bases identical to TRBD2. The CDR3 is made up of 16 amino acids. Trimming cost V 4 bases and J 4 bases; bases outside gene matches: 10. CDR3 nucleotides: TGTGCCAGCAGTTCCAGCGGGCGGGGGATTTACAATGAGCAGTTCTTC. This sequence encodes CASSSSGRGIYNEQFF.

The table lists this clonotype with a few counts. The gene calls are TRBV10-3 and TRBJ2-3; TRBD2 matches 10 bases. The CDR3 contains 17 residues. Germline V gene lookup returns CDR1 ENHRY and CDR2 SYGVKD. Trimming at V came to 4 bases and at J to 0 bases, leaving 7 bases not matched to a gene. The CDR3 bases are TGTGCCATCAGTGCCGGTCTAGCGGGGGCAAGCACAGATACGCAGTATTTT. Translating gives CAISAGLAGASTDTQYF.

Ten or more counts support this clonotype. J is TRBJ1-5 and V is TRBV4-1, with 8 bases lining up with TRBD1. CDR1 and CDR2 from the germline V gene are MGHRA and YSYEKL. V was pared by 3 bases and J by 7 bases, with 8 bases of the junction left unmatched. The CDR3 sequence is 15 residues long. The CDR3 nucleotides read TGCGCCAGCAGCCACGGACAGGGCCAAGGCCAGCCCCAGCATTTT. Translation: CASSHGQGQGQPQHF.

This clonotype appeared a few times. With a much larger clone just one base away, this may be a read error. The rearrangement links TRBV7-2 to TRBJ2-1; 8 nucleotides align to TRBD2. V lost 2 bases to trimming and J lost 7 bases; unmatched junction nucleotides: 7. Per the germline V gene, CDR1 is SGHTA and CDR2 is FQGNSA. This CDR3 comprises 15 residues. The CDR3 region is CASSLPGLAVNEQFF. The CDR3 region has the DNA TGTGCCAGCAGCTTACCCGGACTAGCCGTTAATGAGCAGTTCTTC.

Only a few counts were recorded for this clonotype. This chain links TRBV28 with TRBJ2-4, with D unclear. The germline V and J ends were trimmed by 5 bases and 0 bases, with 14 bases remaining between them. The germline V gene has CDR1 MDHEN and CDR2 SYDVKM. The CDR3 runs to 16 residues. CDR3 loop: CASSLGLNLAKNIQYF. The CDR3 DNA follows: TGTGCCAGCAGTCTCGGATTAAACCTAGCCAAAAACATTCAGTACTTC.

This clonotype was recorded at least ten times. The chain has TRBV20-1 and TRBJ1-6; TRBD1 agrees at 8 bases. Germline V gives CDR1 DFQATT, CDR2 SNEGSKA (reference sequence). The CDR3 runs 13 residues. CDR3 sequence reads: CANRGAAGSPLHF. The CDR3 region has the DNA TGCGCTAACAGGGGGGCTGCCGGTTCACCCCTCCACTTT.

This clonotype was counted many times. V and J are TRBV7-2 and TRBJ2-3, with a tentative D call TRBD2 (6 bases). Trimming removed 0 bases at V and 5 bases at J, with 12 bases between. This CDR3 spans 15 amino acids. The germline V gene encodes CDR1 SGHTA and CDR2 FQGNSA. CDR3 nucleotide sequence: TGTGCCAGCAGCTTAGCGGGAGGAGCCGTAGATACGCAGTATTTT. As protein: CASSLAGGAVDTQYF.

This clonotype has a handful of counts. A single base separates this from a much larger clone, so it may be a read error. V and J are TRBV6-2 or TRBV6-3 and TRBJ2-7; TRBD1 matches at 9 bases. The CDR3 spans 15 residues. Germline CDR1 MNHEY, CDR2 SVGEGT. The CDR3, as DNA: TGTGCCAGCAGTTACGAAGGGACAGGGTCCTACGAGAAGTACTTC. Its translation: CASSYEGTGSYEKYF.

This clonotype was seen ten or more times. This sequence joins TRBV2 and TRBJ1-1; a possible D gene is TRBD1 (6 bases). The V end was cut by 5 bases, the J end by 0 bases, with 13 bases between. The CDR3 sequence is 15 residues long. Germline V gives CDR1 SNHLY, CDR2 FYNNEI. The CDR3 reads CASSSAGTLNTEAFF. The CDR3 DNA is TGTGCCAGCAGTTCAGCCGGGACACTGAACACTGAAGCTTTCTTT.